Sequencing of this T cell receptor (beta chain) was carried out in a study of radiation and T cells in renal cell carcinoma (dated by TCRdb to about 2020). Notes on the research overall: The samples were obtained from a clinical trial, where primary renal cell carcinomas were treated with 15 Gy stereotactic body radiation therapy and then removed by nephrectomy 4 weeks afterward. TCR beta sequencing covered 53 samples in total, comprising about 26 tumors and about 27 peripheral blood samples. In the approximately 58 samples combined, some 4,100,000 unique CDR3 nucleotide sequences were found, encoding approximately 2,800,000 unique CDR3 amino acid sequences.

The time point tag for this specimen amounts to: baseline pretreatment blood. The treatment or condition label for this specimen denotes: 15 Gy SBRT to primary tumor, nephrectomy 4 weeks later. To follow tumor-enriched clonotypes, serial peripheral blood was collected from radiation-treated patients at baseline and at 2 weeks and 4 weeks after SBRT. Every patient had renal cell carcinoma of clear cell pathology. The QIAamp DNA Blood Mini Kit (Qiagen) was used to prepare genomic DNA for TCR sequencing. The analyses included only samples that passed all quality control checks. Its CDR3 holds 15 amino acids, cysteine through phenylalanine. Of the read, only the CDR3 DNA is kept; its 45 bases are in frame from base 1. V is trimmed back by 5 bases and J by 5 bases, and the junction contains 8 bases that no gene match accounts for. Sequences SGHTA (CDR1) and FQGTGA (CDR2) are obtained from the germline V gene.

As regards this clone: No cognate antigen has been identified for it. No clone much larger than this one lies a single base away; base qualities are absent.

The immunoSEQ kit was used, according to the manufacturer's recommendations, to generate TCR beta libraries from genomic DNA. To prepare the libraries, a first multiplex PCR with proprietary primers was run, followed by a second PCR that added unique barcodes, and a bead cleanup was done after each round. A positive control reaction and a negative control reaction, both provided in the kit, were run with every batch of samples. The final libraries were assessed on an Agilent 4200 TapeStation D1000 ScreenTape, pooled by volume, and quantified by qPCR. Sequencing was performed on an Illumina NextSeq500 using a MidOutput 150-cycle cartridge, with 156 Read1 cycles, 15 Index1 cycles, and the kit custom primers. The pooled library was loaded at approximately 0.92 pM, and around 18% PhiX control was spiked in. In the source study's methods: Vendor-processed data were analyzed in R, with a clonotype defined as all T cells sharing the same CDR3 nucleotide sequence. For clone abundance analyses, frequencies were normalized to the 10,000 most abundant clones per sample. Public T cell clones, which averaged fewer than five per sample, were removed prior to analysis. Tumor-enriched and baseline blood-enriched clonotypes were defined by at least a 32-fold difference in abundance between compartments. A beta-binomial differential abundance model was applied to find clonotypes that expanded or contracted between blood time points. Similarity between tumor and blood repertoires was quantified using the Baroni-Urbani and Buser coefficient, and groups were compared with two-tailed Wilcoxon tests in R. TCRdb mirrors the immuneACCESS table, restricted to in-frame sequences. Some clones are absent from its copies; in checked studies, under half trace to an unresolved V gene, and the reason for the others is unknown. The DNA gave D and trimming, while V, J and clone size come from that table. This sample has approximately 100,000 clones in its table, and 65% to 90% of those were observed once. The ten largest make up 6% to 9% of the sample.

The paper as a whole reports these results and caveats: Dynamics of the blood repertoire were not tracked past 4 weeks after treatment. Because pretreatment tumor biopsies were not available, the study could not determine whether clonotypes were already present within the tumor at baseline. Effects of radiation dose or scheduling on the TCR repertoire could not be addressed with the single-armed trial design. In blood, the top tumor clonotypes increased from baseline to 2 weeks after radiation and then shrank by 4 weeks, which suggests a temporary expansion of tumor-resident clones.

The sequence derives from a man aged 50-60 years with renal cell carcinoma. This specimen consisted of blood, obtained from a patient whose treatment included radiotherapy and nephrectomy. The rearrangement joined TRBV7-3 to TRBJ1-2, and 10 junctional nucleotides match TRBD1. The DNA is as follows: TGTGCCAGCAGCAAAACCGGGACAGGGGAATATGGCTACACCTTC. This sequence encodes CASSKTGTGEYGYTF.